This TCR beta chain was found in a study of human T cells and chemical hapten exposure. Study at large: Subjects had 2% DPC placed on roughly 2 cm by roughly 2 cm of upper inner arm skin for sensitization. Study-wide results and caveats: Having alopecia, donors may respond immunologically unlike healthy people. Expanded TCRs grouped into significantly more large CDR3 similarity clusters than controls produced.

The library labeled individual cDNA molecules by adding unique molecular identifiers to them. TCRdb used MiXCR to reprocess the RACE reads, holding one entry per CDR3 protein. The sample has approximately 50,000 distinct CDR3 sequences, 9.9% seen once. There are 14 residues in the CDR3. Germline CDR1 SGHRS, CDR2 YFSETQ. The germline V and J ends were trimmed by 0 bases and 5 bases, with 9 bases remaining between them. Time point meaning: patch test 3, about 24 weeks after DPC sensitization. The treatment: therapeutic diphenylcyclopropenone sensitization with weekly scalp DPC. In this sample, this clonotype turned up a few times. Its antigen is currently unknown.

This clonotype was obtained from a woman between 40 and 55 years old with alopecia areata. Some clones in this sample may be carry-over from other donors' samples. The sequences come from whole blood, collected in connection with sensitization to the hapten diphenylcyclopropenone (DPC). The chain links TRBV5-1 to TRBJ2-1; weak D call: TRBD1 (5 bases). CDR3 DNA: TGCGCCAGCAGCTTGGAGGGGCTCCACAATGAGCAGTTCTTC. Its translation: CASSLEGLHNEQFF.